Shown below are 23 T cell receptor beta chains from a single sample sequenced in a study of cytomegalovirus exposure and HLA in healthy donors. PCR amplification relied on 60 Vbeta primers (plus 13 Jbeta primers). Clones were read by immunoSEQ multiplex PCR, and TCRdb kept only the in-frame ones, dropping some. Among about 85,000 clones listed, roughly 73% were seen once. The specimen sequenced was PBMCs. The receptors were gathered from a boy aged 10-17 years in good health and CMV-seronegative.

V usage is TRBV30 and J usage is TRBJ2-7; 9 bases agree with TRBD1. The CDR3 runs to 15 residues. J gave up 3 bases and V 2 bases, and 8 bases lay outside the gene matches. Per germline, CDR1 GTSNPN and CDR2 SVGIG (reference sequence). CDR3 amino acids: CAWSTQPGQGYEQYF. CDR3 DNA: TGTGCCTGGAGTACCCAACCGGGACAGGGCTACGAGCAGTACTTC.

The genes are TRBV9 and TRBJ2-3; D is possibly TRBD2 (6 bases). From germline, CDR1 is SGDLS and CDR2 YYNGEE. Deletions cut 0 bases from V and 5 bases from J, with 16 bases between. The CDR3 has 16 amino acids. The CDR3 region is CASSVGSGVTRDTQYF. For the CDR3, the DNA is TGTGCCAGCAGCGTAGGATCGGGAGTCACCAGAGATACGCAGTATTTT.

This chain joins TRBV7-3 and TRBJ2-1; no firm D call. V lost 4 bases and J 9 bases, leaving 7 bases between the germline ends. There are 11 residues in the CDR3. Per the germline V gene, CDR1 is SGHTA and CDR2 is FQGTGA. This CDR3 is CASSSSGEQFF. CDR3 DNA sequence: TGTGCCAGCAGCTCCTCAGGTGAGCAGTTCTTC. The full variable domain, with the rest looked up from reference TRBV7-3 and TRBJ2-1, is GAGVSQTPSNKVTEKGKYVELRCDPISGHTALYWYRQSLGQGPEFLIYFQGTGAADDSGLPNDRFFAVRPEGSVSTLKIQRTERGDSAVYLCASSSSGEQFFGPGTRLTVL.

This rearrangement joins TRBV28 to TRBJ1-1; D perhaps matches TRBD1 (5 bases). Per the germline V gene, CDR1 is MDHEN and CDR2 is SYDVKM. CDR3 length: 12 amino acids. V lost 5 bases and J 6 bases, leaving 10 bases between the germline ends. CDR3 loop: CASSRGKAEAFF. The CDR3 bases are TGTGCCAGCAGTAGGGGAAAAGCTGAAGCTTTCTTT.

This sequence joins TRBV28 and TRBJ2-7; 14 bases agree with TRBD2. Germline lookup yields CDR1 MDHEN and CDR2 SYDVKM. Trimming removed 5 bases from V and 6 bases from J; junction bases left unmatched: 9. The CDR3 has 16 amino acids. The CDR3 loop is CASSGGTSGRSREQYF. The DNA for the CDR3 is TGTGCCAGCAGTGGAGGGACTAGCGGGAGAAGTCGCGAGCAGTACTTC.

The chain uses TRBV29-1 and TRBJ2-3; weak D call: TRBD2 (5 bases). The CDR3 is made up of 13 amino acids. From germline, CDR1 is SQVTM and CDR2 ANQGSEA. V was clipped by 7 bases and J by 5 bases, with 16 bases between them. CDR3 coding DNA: TGCAGCGCCGCCCCCGGAGGCGTAGATACGCAGTATTTT. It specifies CSAAPGGVDTQYF.

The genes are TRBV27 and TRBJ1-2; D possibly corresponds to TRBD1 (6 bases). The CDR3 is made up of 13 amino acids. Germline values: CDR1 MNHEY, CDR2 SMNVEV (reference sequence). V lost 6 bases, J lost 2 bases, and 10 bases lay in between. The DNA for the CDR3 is TGTGCCAGCAGACGGACAGCCAACTATGGCTACACCTTC. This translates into CASRRTANYGYTF.

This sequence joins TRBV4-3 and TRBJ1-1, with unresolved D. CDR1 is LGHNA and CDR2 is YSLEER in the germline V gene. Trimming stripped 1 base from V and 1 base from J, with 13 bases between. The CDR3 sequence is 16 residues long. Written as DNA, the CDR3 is TGCGCCAGCAGCCAAGGTGTTGTTCGGTGGAACACTGAAGCTTTCTTT. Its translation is CASSQGVVRWNTEAFF.

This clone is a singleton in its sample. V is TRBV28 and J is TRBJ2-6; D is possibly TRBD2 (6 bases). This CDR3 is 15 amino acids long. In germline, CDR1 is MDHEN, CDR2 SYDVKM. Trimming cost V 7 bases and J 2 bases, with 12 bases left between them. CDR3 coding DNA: TGTGCCAGCATCTTAGGAGGGGCTGGGGCCAACGTCCTGACTTTC. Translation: CASILGGAGANVLTF.

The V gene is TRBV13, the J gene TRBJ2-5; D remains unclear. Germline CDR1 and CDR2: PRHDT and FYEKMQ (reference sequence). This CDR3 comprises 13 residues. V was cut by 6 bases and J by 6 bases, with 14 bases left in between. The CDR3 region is CASSPPGTKTQYF. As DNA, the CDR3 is TGTGCCAGCAGTCCTCCGGGTACCAAGACCCAGTACTTC.

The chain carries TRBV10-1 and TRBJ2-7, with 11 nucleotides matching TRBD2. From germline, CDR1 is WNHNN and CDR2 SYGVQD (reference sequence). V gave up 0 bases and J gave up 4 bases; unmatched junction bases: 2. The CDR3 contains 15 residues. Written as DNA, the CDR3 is TGCGCCAGCAGTGAGTCTAGCGGGAGGGCTTACGAGCAGTACTTC. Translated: CASSESSGRAYEQYF.

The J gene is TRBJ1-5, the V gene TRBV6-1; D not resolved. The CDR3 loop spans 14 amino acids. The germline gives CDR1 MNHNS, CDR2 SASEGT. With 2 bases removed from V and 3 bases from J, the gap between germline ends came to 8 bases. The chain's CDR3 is CASSELRINQPQHF. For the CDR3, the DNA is TGTGCCAGCAGTGAACTCAGAATCAATCAGCCCCAGCATTTT.

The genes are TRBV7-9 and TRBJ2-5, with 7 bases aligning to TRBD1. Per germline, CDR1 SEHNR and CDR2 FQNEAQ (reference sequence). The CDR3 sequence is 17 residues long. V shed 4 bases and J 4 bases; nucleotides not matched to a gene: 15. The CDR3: CASSSDRDSPSVETQYF. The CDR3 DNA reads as TGTGCCAGCAGCTCGGACCGGGACAGCCCATCTGTAGAGACCCAGTACTTC.

CDR3 nucleotides: TGTGCCAGCAGCCAAGCGGGGCAGGGGGCTTACTATGGCTACACCTTC. It codes for CASSQAGQGAYYGYTF. The V gene is TRBV14, the J gene TRBJ1-2; 8 bases align to TRBD1. V lost 1 base and J lost 3; bases outside the gene matches: 7. This CDR3 contains 16 residues. Germline lookup yields CDR1 SGHDN and CDR2 FVKESK.

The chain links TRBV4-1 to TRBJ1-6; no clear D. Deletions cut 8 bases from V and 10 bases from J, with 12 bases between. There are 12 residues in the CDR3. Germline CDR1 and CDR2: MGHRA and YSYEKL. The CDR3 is CASASGESPLHF. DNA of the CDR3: TGCGCCAGCGCGAGCGGGGAGTCACCCCTCCACTTT.

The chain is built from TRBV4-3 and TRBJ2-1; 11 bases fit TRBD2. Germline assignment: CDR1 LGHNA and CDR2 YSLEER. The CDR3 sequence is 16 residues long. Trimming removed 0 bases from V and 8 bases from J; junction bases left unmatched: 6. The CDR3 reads CASSQEASGRWDEQFF. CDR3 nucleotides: TGCGCCAGCAGCCAAGAGGCTAGCGGGAGGTGGGATGAGCAGTTCTTC.

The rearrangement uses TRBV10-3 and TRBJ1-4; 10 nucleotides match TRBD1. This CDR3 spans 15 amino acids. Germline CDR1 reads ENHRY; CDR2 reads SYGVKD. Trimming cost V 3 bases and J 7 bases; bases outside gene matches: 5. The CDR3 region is CAISDRDRGFEKLFF. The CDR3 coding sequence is TGTGCCATCAGTGACCGGGACAGGGGTTTTGAAAAACTGTTTTTT.

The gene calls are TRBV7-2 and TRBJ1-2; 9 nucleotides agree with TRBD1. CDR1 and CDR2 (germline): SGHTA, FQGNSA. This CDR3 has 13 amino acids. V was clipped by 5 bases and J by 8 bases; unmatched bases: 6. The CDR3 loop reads CASSPQGAQGYTF. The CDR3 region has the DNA TGTGCCAGCAGCCCACAGGGGGCGCAGGGCTACACCTTC.

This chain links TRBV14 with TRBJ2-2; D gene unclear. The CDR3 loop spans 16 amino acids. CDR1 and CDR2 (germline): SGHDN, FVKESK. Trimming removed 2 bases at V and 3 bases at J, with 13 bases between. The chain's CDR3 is CASSQRPQLHTGELFF. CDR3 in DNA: TGTGCCAGCAGCCAAAGACCACAGCTACACACCGGGGAGCTGTTTTTT.

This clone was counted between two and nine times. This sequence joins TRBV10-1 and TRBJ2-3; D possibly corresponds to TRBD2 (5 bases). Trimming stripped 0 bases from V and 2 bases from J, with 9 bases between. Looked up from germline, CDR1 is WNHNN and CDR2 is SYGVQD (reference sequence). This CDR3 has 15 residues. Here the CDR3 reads CASSESEGYTDTQYF. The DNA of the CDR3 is TGCGCCAGCAGTGAGTCTGAGGGCTACACAGATACGCAGTATTTT.

The CDR3 region is CASTRSSGDTGELFF. CDR3 nucleotide sequence: TGTGCCAGCACCCGCTCGAGCGGGGACACCGGGGAGCTGTTTTTT. V is TRBV7-2 and J is TRBJ2-2, with 7 bases lining up with TRBD2. Losses at the gene ends were 7 bases for V and 3 bases for J; bases not matched to a gene: 8. Germline assignment: CDR1 SGHTA and CDR2 FQGNSA. The CDR3 loop spans 15 amino acids. Filled out from reference TRBV7-2 and TRBJ2-2, the complete variable domain reads GAGVSQSPSNKVTEKGKDVELRCDPISGHTALYWYRQSLGQGLEFLIYFQGNSAPDKSGLPSDRFSAERTGGSVSTLTIQRTQQEDSAVYLCASTRSSGDTGELFFGEGSRLTVL.

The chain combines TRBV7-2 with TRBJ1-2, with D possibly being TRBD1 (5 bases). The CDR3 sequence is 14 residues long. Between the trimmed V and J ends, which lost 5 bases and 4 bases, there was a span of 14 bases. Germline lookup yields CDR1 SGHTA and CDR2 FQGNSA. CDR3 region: CASSGMTVSYGYTF. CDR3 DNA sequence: TGTGCCAGCAGCGGAATGACAGTCTCCTATGGCTACACCTTC.

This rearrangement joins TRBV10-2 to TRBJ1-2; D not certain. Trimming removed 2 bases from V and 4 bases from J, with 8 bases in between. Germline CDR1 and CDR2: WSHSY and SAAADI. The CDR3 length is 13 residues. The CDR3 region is CASSEGEVYGYTF. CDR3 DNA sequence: TGCGCCAGCAGTGAGGGGGAGGTCTATGGCTACACCTTC.